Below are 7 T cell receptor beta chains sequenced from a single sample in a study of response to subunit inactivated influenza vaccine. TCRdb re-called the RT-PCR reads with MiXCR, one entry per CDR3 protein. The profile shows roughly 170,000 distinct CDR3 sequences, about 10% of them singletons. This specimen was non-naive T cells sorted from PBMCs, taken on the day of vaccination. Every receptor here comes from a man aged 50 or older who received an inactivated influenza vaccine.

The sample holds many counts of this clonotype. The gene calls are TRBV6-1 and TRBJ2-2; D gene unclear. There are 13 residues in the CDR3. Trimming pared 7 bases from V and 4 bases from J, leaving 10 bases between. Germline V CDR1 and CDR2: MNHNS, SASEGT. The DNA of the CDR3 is TGTGCCAGCACTCTTCCGGCCACCGGGGAGCTGTTTTTT. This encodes CASTLPATGELFF.

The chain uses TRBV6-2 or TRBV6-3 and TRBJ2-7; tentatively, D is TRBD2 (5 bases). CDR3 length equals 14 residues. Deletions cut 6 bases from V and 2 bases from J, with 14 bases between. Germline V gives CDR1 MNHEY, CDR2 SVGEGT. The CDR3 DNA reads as TGTGCCAGCAGCCAACCGCCCGGGACCTACGAGCAGTACTTC. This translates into CASSQPPGTYEQYF.

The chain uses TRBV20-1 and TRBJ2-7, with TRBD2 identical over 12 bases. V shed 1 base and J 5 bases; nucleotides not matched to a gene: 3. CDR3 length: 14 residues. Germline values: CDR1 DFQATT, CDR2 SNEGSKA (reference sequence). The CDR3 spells CSARGTSGNDEQYF. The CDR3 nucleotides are TGCAGTGCTAGAGGGACTAGCGGGAATGACGAGCAGTACTTC.

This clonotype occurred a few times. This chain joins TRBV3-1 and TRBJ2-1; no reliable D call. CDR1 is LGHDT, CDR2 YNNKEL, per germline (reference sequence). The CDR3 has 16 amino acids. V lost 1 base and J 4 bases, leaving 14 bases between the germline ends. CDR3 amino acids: CASSQGFSAAYNEQFF. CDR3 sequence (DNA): TGTGCCAGCAGCCAAGGTTTTTCGGCAGCGTACAATGAGCAGTTCTTC.

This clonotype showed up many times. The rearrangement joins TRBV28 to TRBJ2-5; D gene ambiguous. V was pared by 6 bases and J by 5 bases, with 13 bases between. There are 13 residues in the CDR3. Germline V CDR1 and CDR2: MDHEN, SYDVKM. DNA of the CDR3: TGTGCCAGCAGCCGGGCCTCCGTGGAGACCCAGTACTTC. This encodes CASSRASVETQYF.

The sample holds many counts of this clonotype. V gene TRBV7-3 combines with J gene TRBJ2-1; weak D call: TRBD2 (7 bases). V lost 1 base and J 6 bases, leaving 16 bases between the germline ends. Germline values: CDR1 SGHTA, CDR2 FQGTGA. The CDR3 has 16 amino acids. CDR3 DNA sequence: TGTGCCAGCAGCTTAAGGGGGGGGGCGGTTGGCAATGAGCAGTTCTTC. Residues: CASSLRGGAVGNEQFF.

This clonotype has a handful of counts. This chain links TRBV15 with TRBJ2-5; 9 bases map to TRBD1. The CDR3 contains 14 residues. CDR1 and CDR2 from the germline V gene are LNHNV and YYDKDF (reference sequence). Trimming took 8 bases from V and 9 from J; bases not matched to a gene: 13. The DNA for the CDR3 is TGTGCCACCCGGCGGGACAGGGATTATAGGGCCCAGTACTTC. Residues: CATRRDRDYRAQYF. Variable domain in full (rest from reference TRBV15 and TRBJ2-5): DAMVIQNPRYQVTQFGKPVTLSCSQTLNHNVMYWYQQKSSQAPKLLFHYYDKDFNNEADTPDNFQSRRPNTSFCFLDIRSPGLGDTAMYLCATRRDRDYRAQYFGPGTRLLVL.